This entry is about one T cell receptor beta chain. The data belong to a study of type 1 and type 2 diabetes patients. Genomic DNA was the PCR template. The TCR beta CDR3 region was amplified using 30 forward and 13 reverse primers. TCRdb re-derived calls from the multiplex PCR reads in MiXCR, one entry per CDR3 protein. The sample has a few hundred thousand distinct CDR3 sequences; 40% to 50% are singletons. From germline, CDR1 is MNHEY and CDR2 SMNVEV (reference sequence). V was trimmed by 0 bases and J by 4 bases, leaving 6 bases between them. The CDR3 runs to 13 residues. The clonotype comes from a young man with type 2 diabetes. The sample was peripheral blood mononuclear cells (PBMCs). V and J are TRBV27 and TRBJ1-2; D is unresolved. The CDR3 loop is CASSLSVSYGYTF. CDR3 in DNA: TGTGCCAGCAGTTTATCTGTTAGCTATGGCTACACCTTC.